This T cell receptor (beta chain) was recorded in a study of blood T cell repertoires in COVID-19. The method was immunoSEQ multiplex PCR; TCRdb's version includes in-frame clones alone and lacks a portion of them. The data hold more than 200,000 clones, with 80% to 90% observed a single time. The germline V gene has CDR1 LNHDA and CDR2 SQIVND (reference sequence). The trim removed 3 bases at V and 3 bases at J, leaving 5 bases unmatched. There are 15 residues in the CDR3. This clonotype was sampled from a woman aged 40 to 49 who had recovered from COVID-19. Specimen: peripheral blood. This sequence joins TRBV19 and TRBJ2-3, with 8 bases matching TRBD1. For the CDR3, the DNA is TGTGCCAGTAGTATCCGGACAGGGAATACAGATACGCAGTATTTT. Translation: CASSIRTGNTDTQYF.